This TCR beta chain was sequenced for a study of read filtering for tumor transcriptome and immune sequencing. Study-wide results and limits: Dropping single-read clonotypes raised IR-seq and RNA-seq shared-clonotype correlation.

Only a few counts were recorded for this clonotype. The antigen remains undetermined. This clone may be a read error of a much larger clone one base away. The library was built from about 370 ng RNA with molecular barcoded adaptors for alpha/delta and beta/gamma chains. TCRdb called the reads again in MiXCR, with one record for every CDR3 protein. Of roughly 130,000 distinct CDR3 sequences in the sample, about an eighth were seen once. The TCR comes from a donor over 35 with multiple myeloma. Sequencing was performed on a population of CD138-negative cells sorted from bone marrow.

As DNA, the CDR3 is TGTGCCAGCAGCCACCACAGCAGGCCCTACGAGCAGTACTTC. Residues: CASSHHSRPYEQYF. V gene TRBV5-6 combines with J gene TRBJ2-7; D uncertain. CDR1 SGHDT and CDR2 YYEEEE come from the germline V gene. The CDR3 is 14 residues long. V shed 4 bases and J shed 2 bases, with 13 bases lying between them.